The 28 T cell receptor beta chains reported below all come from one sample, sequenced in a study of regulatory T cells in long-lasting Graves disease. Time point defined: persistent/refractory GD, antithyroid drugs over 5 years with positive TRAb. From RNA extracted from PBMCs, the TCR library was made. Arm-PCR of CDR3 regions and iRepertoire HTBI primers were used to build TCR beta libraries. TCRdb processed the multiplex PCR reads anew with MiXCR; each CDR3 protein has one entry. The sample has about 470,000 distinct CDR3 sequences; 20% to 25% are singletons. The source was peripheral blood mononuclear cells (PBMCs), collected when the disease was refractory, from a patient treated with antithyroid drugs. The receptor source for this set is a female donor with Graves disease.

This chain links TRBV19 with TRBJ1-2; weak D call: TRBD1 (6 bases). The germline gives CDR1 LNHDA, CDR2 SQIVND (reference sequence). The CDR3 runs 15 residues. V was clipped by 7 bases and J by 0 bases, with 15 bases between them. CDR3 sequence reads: CASTDTGFPNYGYTF. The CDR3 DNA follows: TGTGCCAGTACCGATACAGGGTTCCCTAACTATGGCTACACCTTC.

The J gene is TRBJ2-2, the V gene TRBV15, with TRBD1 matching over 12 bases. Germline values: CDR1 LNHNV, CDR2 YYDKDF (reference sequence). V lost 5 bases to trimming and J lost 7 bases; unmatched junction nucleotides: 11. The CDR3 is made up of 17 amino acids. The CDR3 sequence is CATSYSQGTGGIGELFF. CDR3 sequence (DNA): TGTGCCACCAGCTACTCTCAGGGGACAGGGGGCATCGGGGAGCTGTTTTTT.

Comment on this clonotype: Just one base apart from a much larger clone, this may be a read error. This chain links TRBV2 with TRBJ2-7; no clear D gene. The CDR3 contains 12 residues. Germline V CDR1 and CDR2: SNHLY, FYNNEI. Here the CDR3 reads CASSDQNYKQYF. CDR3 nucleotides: TGTGCCAGCAGCGATCAAAACTACAAGCAGTACTTC.

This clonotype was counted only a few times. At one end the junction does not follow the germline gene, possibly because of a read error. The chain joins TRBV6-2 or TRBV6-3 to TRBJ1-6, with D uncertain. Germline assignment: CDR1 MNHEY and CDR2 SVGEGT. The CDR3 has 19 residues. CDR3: CAGSLTTFSGSSYNSPLHF. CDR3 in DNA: TGTGCCGGCAGTCTTACGACCTTCAGCGGGAGCTCCTATAATTCACCCCTCCACTTT.

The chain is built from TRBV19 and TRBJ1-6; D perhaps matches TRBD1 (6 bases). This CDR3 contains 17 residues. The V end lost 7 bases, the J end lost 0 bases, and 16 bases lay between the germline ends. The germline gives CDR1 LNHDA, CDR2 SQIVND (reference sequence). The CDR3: CASNPTGMSSYNSPLHF. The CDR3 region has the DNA TGTGCCAGTAACCCGACAGGAATGAGCTCCTATAATTCACCCCTCCACTTT.

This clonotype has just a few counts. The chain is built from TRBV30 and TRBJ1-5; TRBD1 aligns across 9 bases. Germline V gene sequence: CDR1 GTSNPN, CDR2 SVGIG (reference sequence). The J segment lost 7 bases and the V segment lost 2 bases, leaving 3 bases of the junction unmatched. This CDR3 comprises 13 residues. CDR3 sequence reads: CAWSNRGHQPQHF. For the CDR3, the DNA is TGTGCCTGGAGTAACAGGGGGCACCAGCCCCAGCATTTT.

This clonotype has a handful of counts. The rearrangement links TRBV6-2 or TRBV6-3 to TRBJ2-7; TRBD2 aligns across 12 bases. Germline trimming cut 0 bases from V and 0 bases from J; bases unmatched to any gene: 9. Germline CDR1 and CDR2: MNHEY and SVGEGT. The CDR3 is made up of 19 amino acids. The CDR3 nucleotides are TGTGCCAGCAGTTACTCACTAGCGGGAGGAAGTTCGAGCTCCTACGAGCAGTACTTC. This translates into CASSYSLAGGSSSSYEQYF.

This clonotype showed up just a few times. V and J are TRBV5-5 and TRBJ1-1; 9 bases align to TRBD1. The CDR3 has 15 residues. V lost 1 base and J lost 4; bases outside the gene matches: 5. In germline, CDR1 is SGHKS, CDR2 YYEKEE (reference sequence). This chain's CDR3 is CASSLPGQGSTEAFF. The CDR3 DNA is TGTGCCAGCAGCTTGCCCGGACAGGGGAGCACTGAAGCTTTCTTT.

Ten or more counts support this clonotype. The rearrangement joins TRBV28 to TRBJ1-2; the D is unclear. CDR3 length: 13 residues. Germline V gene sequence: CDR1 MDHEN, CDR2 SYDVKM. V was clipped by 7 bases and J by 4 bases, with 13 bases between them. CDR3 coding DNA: TGTGCCAGCACTCCGGGCACGGGCTATGGCTACACCTTC. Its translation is CASTPGTGYGYTF.

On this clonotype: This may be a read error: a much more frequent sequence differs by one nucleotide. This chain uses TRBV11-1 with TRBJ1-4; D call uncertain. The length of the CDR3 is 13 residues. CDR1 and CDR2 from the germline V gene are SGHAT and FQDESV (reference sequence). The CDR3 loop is CACSRAFNEKLFF. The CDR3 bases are TGTGCCTGCAGCCGGGCCTTTAATGAAAAACTGTTTTTT.

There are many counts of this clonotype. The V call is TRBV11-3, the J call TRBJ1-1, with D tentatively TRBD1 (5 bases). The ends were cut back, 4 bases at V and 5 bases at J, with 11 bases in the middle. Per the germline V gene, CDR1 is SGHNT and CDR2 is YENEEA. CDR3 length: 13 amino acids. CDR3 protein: CASSSLRTTEAFF. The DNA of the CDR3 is TGTGCCAGCAGCTCCCTTCGGACAACTGAAGCTTTCTTT.

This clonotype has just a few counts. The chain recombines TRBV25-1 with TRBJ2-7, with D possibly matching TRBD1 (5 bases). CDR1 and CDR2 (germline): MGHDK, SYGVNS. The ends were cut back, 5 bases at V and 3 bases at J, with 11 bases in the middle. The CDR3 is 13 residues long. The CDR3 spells CASSRRAGYEQYF. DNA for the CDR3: TGTGCCAGCAGTCGCAGGGCAGGCTACGAGCAGTACTTC.

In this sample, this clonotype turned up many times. The CDR3 loop reads CASSFTGGDSGYTF. Here the CDR3 DNA reads TGTGCCAGCAGTTTCACGGGAGGGGACAGCGGCTACACCTTC. The chain uses TRBV12-3 or TRBV12-4 and TRBJ1-2; 7 bases match TRBD1. This CDR3 spans 14 amino acids. The J segment lost 8 bases and the V segment lost 3 bases, leaving 9 bases of the junction unmatched.

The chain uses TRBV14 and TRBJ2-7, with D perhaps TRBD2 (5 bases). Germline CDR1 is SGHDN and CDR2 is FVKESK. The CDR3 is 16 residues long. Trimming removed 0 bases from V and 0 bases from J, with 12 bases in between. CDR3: CASSQDEADYSYEQYF. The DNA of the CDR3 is TGTGCCAGCAGCCAAGATGAGGCTGACTACTCCTACGAGCAGTACTTC.

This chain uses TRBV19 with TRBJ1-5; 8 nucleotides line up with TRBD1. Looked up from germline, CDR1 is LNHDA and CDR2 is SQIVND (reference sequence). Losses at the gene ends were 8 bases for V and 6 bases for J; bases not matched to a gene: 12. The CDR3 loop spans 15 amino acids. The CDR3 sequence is CASDPGTGISQPQHF. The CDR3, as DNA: TGTGCCAGTGACCCCGGGACAGGTATATCTCAGCCCCAGCATTTT.

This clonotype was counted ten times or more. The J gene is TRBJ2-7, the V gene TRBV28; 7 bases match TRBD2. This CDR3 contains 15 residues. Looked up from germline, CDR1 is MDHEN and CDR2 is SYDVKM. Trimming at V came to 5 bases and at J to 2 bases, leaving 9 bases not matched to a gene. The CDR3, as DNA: TGTGCCAGCAGTCCCCCCGCTGGGGGGGCCTACGAGCAGTACTTC. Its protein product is CASSPPAGGAYEQYF. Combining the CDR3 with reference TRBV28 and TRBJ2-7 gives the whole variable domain DVKVTQSSRYLVKRTGEKVFLECVQDMDHENMFWYRQDPGLGLRLIYFSYDVKMKEKGDIPEGYSVSREKKERFSLILESASTNQTSMYLCASSPPAGGAYEQYFGPGTRLTVT.

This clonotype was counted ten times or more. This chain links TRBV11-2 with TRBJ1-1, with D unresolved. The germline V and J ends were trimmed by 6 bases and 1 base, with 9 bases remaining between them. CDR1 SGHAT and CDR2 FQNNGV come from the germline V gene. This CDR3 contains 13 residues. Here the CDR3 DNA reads TGTGCCAGCAGTAATCAGTGGAACACTGAAGCTTTCTTT. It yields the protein CASSNQWNTEAFF.

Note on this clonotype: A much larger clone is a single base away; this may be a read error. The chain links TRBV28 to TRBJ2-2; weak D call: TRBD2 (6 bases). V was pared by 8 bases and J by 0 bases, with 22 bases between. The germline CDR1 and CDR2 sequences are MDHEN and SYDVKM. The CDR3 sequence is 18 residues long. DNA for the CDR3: TGTGCCAGCCGTTCCTCCGGGACTTCTCTATCGAACACCGGGGAGCTGTTTTTT. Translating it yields CASRSSGTSLSNTGELFF.

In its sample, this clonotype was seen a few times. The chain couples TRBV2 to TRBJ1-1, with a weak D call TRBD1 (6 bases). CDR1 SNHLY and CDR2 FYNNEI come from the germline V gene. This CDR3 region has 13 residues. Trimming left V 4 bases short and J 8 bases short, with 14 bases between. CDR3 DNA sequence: TGTGCCAGCAGTGGCAGGGGAAAGATAGAAGCTTTCTTT. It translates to CASSGRGKIEAFF.

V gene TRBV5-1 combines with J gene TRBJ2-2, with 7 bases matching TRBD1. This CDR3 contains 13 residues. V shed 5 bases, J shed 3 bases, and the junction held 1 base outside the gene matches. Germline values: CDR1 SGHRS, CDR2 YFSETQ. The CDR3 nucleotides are TGCGCCAGCAGAGACAGGGACACCGGGGAGCTGTTTTTT. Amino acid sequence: CASRDRDTGELFF.

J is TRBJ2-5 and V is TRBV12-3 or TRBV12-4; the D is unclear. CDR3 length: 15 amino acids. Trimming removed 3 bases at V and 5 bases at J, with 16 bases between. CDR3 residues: CASSFASGISETQYF. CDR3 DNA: TGTGCCAGCAGTTTCGCGTCAGGTATATCGGAGACCCAGTACTTC.

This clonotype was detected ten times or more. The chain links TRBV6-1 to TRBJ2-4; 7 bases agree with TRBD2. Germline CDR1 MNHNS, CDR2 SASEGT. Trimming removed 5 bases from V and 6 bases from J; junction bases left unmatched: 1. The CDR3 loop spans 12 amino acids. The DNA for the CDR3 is TGTGCCAGCAGTCCGGGGGGAAACATTCAGTACTTC. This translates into CASSPGGNIQYF.

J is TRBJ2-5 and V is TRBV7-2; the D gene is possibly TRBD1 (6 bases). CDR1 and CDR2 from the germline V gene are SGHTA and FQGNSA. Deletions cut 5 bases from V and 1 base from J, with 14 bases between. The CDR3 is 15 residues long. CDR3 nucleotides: TGTGCCAGCAGCCCACAGGGTGGCAGCCAAGAGACCCAGTACTTC. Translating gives CASSPQGGSQETQYF.

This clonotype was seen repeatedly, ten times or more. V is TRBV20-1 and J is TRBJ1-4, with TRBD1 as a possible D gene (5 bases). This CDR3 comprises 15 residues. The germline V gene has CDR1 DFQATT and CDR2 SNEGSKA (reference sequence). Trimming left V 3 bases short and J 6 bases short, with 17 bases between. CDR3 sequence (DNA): TGCAGTGCTAGGGAGGGGTATTATGGGGATGAAAAACTGTTTTTT. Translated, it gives CSAREGYYGDEKLFF.

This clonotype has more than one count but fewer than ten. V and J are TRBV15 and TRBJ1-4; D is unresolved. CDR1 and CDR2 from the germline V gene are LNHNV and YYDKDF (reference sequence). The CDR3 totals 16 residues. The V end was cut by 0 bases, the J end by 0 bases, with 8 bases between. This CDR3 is CATSRDWGATNEKLFF. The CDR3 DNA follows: TGTGCCACCAGCAGAGATTGGGGAGCAACTAATGAAAAACTGTTTTTT.

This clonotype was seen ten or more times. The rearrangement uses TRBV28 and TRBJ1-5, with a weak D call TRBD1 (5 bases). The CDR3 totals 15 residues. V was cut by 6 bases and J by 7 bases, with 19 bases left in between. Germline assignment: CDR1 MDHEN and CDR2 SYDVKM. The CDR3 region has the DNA TGTGCCAGCAGCCTAAACCAGGGAAGGGGACAGCCCCAGCATTTT. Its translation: CASSLNQGRGQPQHF.

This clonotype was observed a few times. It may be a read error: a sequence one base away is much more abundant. The CDR3 protein is CASGVPGQGHGCTF. In nucleotides, the CDR3 is TGTGCCAGCGGCGTTCCGGGACAGGGGCATGGCTGCACCTTC. The chain employs TRBV28 and TRBJ1-2; TRBD1 agrees at 10 bases. The CDR3 runs to 14 residues. CDR1 and CDR2 from the germline V gene are MDHEN and SYDVKM.

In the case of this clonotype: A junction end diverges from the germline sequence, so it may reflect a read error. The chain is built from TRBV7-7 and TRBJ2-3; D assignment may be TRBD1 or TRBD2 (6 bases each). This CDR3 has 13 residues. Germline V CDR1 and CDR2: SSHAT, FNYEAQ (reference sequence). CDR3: CASSVGGRDTQYF. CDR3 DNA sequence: TGTGCTAGCAGCGTGGGGGGCAGGGATACGCAGTATTTT. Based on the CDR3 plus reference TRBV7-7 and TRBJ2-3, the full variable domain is GAGVSQSPRYKVTKRGQDVTLRCDPISSHATLYWYQQALGQGPEFLTYFNYEAQPDKSGLPSDRFSAERPEGSISTLTIQRTEQRDSAMYRCASSVGGRDTQYFGPGTRLTVL.